This T cell receptor (beta chain) was sequenced in a study of shared clonotypes between healthy human individuals. Study details: Participating donors consisted of two women and a few men aged 18 to 49.

The germline V gene encodes CDR1 MDHEN and CDR2 SYDVKM. The CDR3 length is 15 residues. V was clipped by 4 bases and J by 8 bases, with 17 bases between them. Data came from immunoSEQ multiplex PCR; TCRdb stores just in-frame clones and leaves some out. This sample yields hundreds of thousands of clones, of which 60% to 80% are seen a single time; about 2% belongs to the top ten. Sequenced material: memory CD4+ T cells sorted from blood. As for subset: CD45RA-negative fraction. This chain connects TRBV28 to TRBJ1-4, with no clear D. This TCR was recovered from a woman aged 30 to 39 in good health. CDR3 loop: CASSSEVFPVEKLFF. DNA of the CDR3: TGTGCCAGCAGTTCCGAGGTTTTCCCGGTGGAAAAACTGTTTTTT.